This TCR beta chain was documented in a study of cytomegalovirus exposure and HLA in healthy donors. The length of the CDR3 is 15 residues. Germline values: CDR1 SGHTA, CDR2 FQGNSA. The trim removed 2 bases at V and 5 bases at J, leaving 5 bases unmatched. Repertoires were generated with immunoSEQ multiplex PCR, while TCRdb's copy carries only in-frame clones and drops some. The sample holds under 250,000 clones, approximately 90% seen once. This chain joins TRBV7-2 and TRBJ2-2; 7 nucleotides align to TRBD1. The sequenced sample was PBMCs. The TCR sequence derives from a man aged 18 to 29 in good health and CMV-seronegative. The CDR3, as DNA: TGTGCCAGCAGCTTACAGAGGGGGCTTACCGGGGAGCTGTTTTTT. Its translation is CASSLQRGLTGELFF. The whole variable domain, remainder taken from reference TRBV7-2 and TRBJ2-2, is GAGVSQSPSNKVTEKGKDVELRCDPISGHTALYWYRQSLGQGLEFLIYFQGNSAPDKSGLPSDRFSAERTGGSVSTLTIQRTQQEDSAVYLCASSLQRGLTGELFFGEGSRLTVL.